The next 12 T cell receptor beta chains were all read from a single sample in a study of CD8+CD57+ T cells in acquired aplastic anemia. TCR beta VDJ and CDR3 profiling used genomic DNA as template. Each CDR3 protein is one row after TCRdb ran MiXCR on the reads. The repertoire consists of 400,000 to 450,000 distinct CDR3 sequences, with about 70% occurring once and the leading ten covering more than 3.5%. The sample taken for sequencing was sorted CD4+, CD8+, or CD8+CD57+ T cells (not recorded which) from PBMCs. These receptors were obtained from a human donor in good health, serving as a control.

This clonotype was observed a single time. The chain links TRBV12-3 or TRBV12-4 to TRBJ1-6; 9 bases map to TRBD1. V lost 5 bases and J lost 18; bases outside the gene matches: 14. The CDR3 is made up of 14 amino acids. The CDR3 sequence: CASSLIQGAAHHHF. The CDR3 DNA is TGTGCCAGCAGTCTAATACAGGGGGCGGCACACCACCACTTT.

This clonotype was recorded a few times. DNA for the CDR3: TGTGCCAGTAGTATCGTGAACAGGGTAACCGAGCAGTACTTC. Amino acids: CASSIVNRVTEQYF. This chain connects TRBV19 to TRBJ2-7; maybe TRBD1 (6 bases). Deletions cut 3 bases from V and 6 bases from J, with 15 bases between. The CDR3 is 14 amino acids. Looked up from germline, CDR1 is LNHDA and CDR2 is SQIVND (reference sequence). Drawing the rest from reference TRBV19 and TRBJ2-7, the complete variable domain is DGGITQSPKYLFRKEGQNVTLSCEQNLNHDAMYWYRQDPGQGLRLIYYSQIVNDFQKGDIAEGYSVSREKKESFPLTVTSAQKNPTAFYLCASSIVNRVTEQYFGPGTRLTVT.

The chain employs TRBV7-9 and TRBJ2-7, with 10 bases fitting TRBD2. Germline V gene lookup returns CDR1 SEHNR and CDR2 FQNEAQ (reference sequence). V shed 5 bases and J 5 bases; nucleotides not matched to a gene: 6. This CDR3 contains 14 residues. The CDR3 spells CASSTSGGDDEQYF. DNA for the CDR3: TGTGCCAGCAGCACCAGCGGGGGGGATGACGAGCAGTACTTC. Full variable domain (remainder filled in from reference TRBV7-9 and TRBJ2-7): DTGVSQNPRHKITKRGQNVTFRCDPISEHNRLYWYRQTLGQGPEFLTYFQNEAQLEKSRLLSDRFSAERPKGSFSTLEIQRTEQGDSAMYLCASSTSGGDDEQYFGPGTRLTVT.

The V and J genes are TRBV2 and TRBJ1-2, with D tentatively TRBD1 (6 bases). Looked up from germline, CDR1 is SNHLY and CDR2 is FYNNEI. The germline V and J ends were trimmed by 5 bases and 8 bases, with 12 bases remaining between them. The length of the CDR3 is 12 residues. The CDR3 spells CASSRNRAGYTF. The CDR3 bases are TGTGCCAGCAGTAGAAACAGGGCAGGCTACACCTTC.

Ten or more counts support this clonotype. The gene calls are TRBV5-6 and TRBJ2-3; no reliable D call. Trimming shortened V by 0 bases and J by 3 bases, and 17 bases separated the two germline ends. In germline, CDR1 is SGHDT, CDR2 YYEEEE. The CDR3 contains 17 residues. The CDR3 DNA is TGTGCCAGCAGCTTGGGTGGGCCCACCGGCAGAACAGATACGCAGTATTTT. As protein: CASSLGGPTGRTDTQYF.

The chain employs TRBV20-1 and TRBJ2-5; D gene unclear. Deletions cut 5 bases from V and 5 bases from J, with 6 bases between. This CDR3 region has 10 residues. CDR1 DFQATT and CDR2 SNEGSKA come from the germline V gene (reference sequence). This CDR3 reads CSALGETQYF. In DNA form, the CDR3 reads TGCAGTGCTCTTGGGGAGACCCAGTACTTC.

The gene calls are TRBV20-1 and TRBJ1-6; no clear D. V was shortened by 5 bases and J by 8 bases, with 19 bases between the two germline ends. From germline, CDR1 is DFQATT and CDR2 SNEGSKA (reference sequence). The CDR3 runs to 15 residues. CDR3 sequence reads: CSARLAGSQDSPLHF. CDR3 in DNA: TGCAGTGCTCGACTAGCGGGGTCTCAAGATTCACCCCTCCACTTT.

With regard to this clonotype: The junction departs from germline at one end; a sequencing error may be responsible. The chain links TRBV5-5 to TRBJ1-1; D remains ambiguous. This CDR3 has 12 amino acids. Looked up from germline, CDR1 is SGHKS and CDR2 is YYEKEE (reference sequence). CDR3 sequence: CASSSLNAEALF. The CDR3, as DNA: TGCGCCAGCAGCTCGCTGAACGCTGAAGCTCTCTTT.

Regarding this clonotype: Since a much larger clone is just one base distant, this may be a read error. The chain employs TRBV19 and TRBJ1-6; D might be TRBD1 (6 bases). V was pared by 8 bases and J by 0 bases, with 14 bases between. The CDR3 runs to 16 residues. Germline loops: CDR1 LNHDA, CDR2 SQIVND (reference sequence). The CDR3 spells CASGKGGPSYNSPLHF. CDR3 DNA: TGTGCCAGTGGTAAGGGGGGCCCCTCCTATAATTCACCCCTCCACTTT.

In its sample, this clonotype was seen a few times. The chain carries TRBV11-2 and TRBJ2-3; 7 bases match TRBD1. The CDR3 consists of 14 residues. The J segment lost 0 bases and the V segment lost 5 bases, leaving 2 bases of the junction unmatched. Germline-derived CDR1 and CDR2 are SGHAT and FQNNGV. The CDR3 here is CASSQGQSTDTQYF. DNA of the CDR3: TGTGCCAGCAGCCAGGGACAGAGCACAGATACGCAGTATTTT.

V usage is TRBV7-2 and J usage is TRBJ2-5, with D perhaps matching TRBD1 or TRBD2 (5 bases each). Trimming pared 5 bases from V and 5 bases from J, leaving 18 bases between. Germline lookup yields CDR1 SGHTA and CDR2 FQGNSA. CDR3 size: 15 residues. DNA of the CDR3: TGTGCCAGCAGCCTCGGAAGTGGGGGTAGGGAGACCCAGTACTTC. Translating it yields CASSLGSGGRETQYF.

The gene calls are TRBV4-3 and TRBJ2-1; D remains ambiguous. The CDR3 consists of 13 residues. CDR1 and CDR2 from the germline V gene are LGHNA and YSLEER. The V end was cut by 0 bases, the J end by 7 bases, with 7 bases between. CDR3: CASSQDYGNEQFF. The CDR3 nucleotides read TGCGCCAGCAGCCAAGATTATGGGAATGAGCAGTTCTTC.